Following are 5 T cell receptor beta chains from one sample sequenced in a study of blood T cell repertoires in COVID-19 (dated by TCRdb to between 2020 and 2021). Library preparation used the immunoSEQ multiplex PCR assay. The source is immuneACCESS, and TCRdb retained only in-frame sequences with V and J called. Part of the clones is not carried over; for the studies checked, unresolved V genes explain less than half of this, and the remainder is unexplained. This sample holds hundreds of thousands of clones; roughly 87% were observed only once. The ten largest clones capture around 3% of the sample. The specimen sequenced was PBMCs or T cells enriched from blood (not recorded which). These receptors came from a woman aged 30 to 39 who had recovered from COVID-19.

Details on this clone: This sample includes further DNA sequences coding for the same CDR3. J is TRBJ2-7 and V is TRBV18, with 9 bases lining up with TRBD2. The V segment lost 2 bases and the J segment 1 base; nucleotides outside the gene matches: 3. CDR3 size: 15 residues. From germline, CDR1 is KGHSH and CDR2 LQKENI. DNA of the CDR3: TGTGCCAGCTCACCAGCGGGGGGGCCTTCCTACGAGCAGTACTTC. This translates into CASSPAGGPSYEQYF.

The J gene is TRBJ1-2, the V gene TRBV29-1; 12 nucleotides align to TRBD1. The CDR3 consists of 13 residues. After removal of 6 bases from V and 7 bases from J, the junction contained 6 bases not matched to a gene. CDR1 is SQVTM, CDR2 ANQGSEA, per germline. As DNA, the CDR3 is TGCAGCGTGGCCGGGACAGGGGGCTTTGGCTACACCTTC. Translated: CSVAGTGGFGYTF.

In this sample, this clone turned up once. The rearrangement links TRBV27 to TRBJ2-5, with D perhaps matching TRBD1 (5 bases). V was clipped by 6 bases and J by 5 bases, with 13 bases between them. Germline loops: CDR1 MNHEY, CDR2 SMNVEV (reference sequence). The CDR3 consists of 13 residues. The CDR3 nucleotides are TGTGCCAGCAGGTCCTCAGGGTTCGAGACCCAGTACTTC. As protein: CASRSSGFETQYF.

The table lists this clone with a count of one. CDR3 bases: TGCGCCAGCAGCTTGGATTGGTCCCCCTACTCTGGAAACACCATATATTTT. Translating it yields CASSLDWSPYSGNTIYF. This chain joins TRBV5-1 and TRBJ1-3; no firm D call. This CDR3 contains 17 residues. Per the germline V gene, CDR1 is SGHRS and CDR2 is YFSETQ. V was pared by 0 bases and J by 0 bases, with 13 bases between.

This sequence joins TRBV24-1 and TRBJ1-2; 8 nucleotides agree with TRBD1. Germline V gives CDR1 KGHDR, CDR2 SFDVKD. CDR3 length: 12 amino acids. J gave up 9 bases and V 9 bases, and 8 bases lay outside the gene matches. The DNA of the CDR3 is TGTGCCACCGCGGACAGGGACCAGCGCTACACCTTC. It translates to CATADRDQRYTF.